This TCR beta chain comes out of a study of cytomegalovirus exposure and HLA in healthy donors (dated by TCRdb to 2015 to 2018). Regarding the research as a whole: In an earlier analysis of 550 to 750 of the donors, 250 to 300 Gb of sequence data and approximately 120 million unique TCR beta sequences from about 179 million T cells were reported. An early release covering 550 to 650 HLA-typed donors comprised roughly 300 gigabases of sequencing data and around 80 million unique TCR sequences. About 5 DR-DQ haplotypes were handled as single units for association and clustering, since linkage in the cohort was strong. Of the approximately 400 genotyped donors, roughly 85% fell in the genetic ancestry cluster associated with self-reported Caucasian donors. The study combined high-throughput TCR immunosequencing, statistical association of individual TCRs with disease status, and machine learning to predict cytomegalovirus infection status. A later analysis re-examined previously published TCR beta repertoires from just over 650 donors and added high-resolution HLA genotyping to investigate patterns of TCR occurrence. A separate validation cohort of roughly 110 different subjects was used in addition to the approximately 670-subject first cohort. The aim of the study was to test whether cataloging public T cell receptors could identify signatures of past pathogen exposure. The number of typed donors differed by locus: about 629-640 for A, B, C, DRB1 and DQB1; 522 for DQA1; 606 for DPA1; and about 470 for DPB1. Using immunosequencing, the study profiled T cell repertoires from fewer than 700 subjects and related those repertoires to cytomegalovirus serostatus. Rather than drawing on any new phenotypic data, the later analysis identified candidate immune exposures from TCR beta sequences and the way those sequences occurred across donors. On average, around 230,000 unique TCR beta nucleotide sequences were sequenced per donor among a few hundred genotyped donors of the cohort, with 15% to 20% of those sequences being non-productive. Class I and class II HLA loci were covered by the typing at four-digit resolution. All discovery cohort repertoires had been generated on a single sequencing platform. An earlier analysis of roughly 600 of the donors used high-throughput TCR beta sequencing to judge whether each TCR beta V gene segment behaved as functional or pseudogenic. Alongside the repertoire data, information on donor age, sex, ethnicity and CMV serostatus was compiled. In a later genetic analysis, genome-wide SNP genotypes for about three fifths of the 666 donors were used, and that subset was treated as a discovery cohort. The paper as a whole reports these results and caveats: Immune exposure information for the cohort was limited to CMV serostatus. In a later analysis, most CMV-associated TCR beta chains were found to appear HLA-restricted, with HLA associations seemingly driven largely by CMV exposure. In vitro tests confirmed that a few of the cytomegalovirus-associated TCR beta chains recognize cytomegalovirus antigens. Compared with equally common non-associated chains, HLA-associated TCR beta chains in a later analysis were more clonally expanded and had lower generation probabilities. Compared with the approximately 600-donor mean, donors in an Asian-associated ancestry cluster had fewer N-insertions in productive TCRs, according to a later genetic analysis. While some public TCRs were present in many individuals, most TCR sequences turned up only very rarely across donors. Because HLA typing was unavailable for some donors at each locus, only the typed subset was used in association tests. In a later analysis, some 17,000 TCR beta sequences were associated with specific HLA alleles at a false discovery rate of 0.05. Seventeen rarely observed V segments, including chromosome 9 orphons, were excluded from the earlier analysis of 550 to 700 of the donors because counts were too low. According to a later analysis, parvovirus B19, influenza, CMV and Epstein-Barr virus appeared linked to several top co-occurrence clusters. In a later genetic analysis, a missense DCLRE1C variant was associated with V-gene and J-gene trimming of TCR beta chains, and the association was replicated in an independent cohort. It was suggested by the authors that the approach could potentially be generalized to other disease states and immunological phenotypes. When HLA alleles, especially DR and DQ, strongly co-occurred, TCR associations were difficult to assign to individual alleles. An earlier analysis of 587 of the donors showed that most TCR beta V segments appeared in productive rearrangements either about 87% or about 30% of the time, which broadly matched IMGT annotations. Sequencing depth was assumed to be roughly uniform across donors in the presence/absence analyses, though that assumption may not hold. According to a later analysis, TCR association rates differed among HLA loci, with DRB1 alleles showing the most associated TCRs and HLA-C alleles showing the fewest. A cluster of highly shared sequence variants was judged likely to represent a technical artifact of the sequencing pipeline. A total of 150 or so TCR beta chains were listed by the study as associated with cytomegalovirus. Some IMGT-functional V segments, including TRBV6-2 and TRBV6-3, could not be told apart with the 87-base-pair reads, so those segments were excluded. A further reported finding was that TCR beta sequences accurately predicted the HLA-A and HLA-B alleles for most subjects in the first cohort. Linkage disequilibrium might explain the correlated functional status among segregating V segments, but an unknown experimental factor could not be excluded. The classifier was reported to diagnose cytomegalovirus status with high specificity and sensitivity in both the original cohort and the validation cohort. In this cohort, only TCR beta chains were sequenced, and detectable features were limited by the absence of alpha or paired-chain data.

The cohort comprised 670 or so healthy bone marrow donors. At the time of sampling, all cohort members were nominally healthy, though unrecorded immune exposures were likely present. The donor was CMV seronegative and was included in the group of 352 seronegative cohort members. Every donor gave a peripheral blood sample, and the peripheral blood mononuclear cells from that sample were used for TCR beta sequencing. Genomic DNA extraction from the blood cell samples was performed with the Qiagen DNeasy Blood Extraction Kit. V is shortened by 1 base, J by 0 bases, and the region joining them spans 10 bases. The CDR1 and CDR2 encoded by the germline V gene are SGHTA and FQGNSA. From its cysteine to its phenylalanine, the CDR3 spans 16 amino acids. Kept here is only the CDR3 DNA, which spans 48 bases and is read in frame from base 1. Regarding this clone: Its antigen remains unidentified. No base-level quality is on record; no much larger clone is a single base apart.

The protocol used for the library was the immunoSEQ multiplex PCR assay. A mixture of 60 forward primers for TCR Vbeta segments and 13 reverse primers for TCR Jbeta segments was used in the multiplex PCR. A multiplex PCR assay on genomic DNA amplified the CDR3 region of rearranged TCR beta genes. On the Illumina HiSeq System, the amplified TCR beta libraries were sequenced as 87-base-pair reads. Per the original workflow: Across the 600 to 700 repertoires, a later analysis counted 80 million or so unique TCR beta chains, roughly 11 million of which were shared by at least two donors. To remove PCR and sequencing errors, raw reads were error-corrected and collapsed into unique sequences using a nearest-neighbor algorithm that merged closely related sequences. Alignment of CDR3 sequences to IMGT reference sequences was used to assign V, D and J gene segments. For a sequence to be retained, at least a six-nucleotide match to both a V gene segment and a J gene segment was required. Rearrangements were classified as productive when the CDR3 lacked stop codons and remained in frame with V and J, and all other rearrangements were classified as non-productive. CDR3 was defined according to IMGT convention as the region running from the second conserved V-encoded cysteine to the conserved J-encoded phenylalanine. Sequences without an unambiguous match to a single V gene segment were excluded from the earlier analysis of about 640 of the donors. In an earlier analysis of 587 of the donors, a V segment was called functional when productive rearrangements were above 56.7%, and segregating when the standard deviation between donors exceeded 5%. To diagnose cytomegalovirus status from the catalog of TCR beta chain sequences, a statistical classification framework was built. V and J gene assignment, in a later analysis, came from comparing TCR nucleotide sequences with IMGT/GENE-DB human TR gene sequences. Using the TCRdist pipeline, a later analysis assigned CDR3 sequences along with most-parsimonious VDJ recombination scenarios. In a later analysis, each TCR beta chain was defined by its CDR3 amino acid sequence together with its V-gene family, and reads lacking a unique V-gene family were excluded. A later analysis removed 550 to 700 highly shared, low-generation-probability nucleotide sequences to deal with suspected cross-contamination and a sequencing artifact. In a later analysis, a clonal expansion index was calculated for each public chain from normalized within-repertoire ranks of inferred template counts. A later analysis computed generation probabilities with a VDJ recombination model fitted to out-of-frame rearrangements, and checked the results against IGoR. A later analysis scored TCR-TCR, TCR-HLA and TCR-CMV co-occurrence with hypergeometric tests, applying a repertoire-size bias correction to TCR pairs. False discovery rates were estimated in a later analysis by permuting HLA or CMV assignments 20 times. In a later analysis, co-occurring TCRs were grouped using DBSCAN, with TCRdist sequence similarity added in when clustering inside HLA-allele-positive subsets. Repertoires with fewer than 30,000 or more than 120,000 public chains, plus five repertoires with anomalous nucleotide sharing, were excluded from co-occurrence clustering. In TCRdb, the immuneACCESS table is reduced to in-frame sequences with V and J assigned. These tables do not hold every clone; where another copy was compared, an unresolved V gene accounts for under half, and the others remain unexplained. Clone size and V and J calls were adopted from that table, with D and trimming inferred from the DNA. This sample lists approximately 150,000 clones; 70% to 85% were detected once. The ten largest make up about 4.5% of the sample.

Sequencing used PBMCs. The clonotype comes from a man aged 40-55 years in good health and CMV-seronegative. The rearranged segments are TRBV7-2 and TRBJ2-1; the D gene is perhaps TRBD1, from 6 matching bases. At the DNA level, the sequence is TGTGCCAGCAGCTTAGGGACAGCCCGCTCCTACAATGAGCAGTTCTTC. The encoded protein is CASSLGTARSYNEQFF.